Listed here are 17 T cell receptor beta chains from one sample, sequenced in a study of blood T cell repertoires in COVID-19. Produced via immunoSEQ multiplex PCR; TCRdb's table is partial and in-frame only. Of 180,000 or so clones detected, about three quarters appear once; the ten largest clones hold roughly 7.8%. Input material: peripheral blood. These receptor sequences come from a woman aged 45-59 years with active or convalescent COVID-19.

In DNA form, the CDR3 reads TGTGCCAGTAGTGCCGCCCCGGTCGGCTCTGGGGCCAACGTCCTGACTTTC. Its protein is CASSAAPVGSGANVLTF. V usage is TRBV19 and J usage is TRBJ2-6; D gene unclear. Trimming stripped 5 bases from V and 0 bases from J, with 14 bases between. This CDR3 is 17 amino acids long. Germline-derived CDR1 and CDR2 are LNHDA and SQIVND (reference sequence).

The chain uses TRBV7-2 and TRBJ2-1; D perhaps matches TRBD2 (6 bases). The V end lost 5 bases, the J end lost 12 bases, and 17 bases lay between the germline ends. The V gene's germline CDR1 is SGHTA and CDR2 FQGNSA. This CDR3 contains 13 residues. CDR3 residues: CASSPRREIGQFF. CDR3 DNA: TGTGCCAGCAGCCCAAGGAGGGAGATAGGGCAGTTCTTC. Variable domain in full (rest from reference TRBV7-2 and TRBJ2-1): GAGVSQSPSNKVTEKGKDVELRCDPISGHTALYWYRQSLGQGLEFLIYFQGNSAPDKSGLPSDRFSAERTGGSVSTLTIQRTQQEDSAVYLCASSPRREIGQFFGPGTRLTVL.

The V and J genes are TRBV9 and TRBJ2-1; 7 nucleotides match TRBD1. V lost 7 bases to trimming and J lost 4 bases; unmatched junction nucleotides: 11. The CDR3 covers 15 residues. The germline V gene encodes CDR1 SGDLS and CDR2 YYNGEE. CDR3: CASRPSGTDYNEQFF. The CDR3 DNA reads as TGTGCCAGCCGGCCCTCGGGGACAGATTACAATGAGCAGTTCTTC.

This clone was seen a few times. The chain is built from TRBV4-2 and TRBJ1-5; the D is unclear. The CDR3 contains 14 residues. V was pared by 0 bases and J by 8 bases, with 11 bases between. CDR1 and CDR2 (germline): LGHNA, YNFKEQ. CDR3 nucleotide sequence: TGTGCCAGCAGCCAAGATAGGCAGGTTGAGCCCCAGCATTTT. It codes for CASSQDRQVEPQHF.

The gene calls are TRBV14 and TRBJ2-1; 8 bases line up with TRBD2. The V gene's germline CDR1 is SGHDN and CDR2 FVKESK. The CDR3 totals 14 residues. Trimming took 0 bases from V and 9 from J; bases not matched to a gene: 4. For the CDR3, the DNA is TGTGCCAGCAGCCAAGATGGGACTAGGCGTGAGCAGTTCTTC. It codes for CASSQDGTRREQFF.

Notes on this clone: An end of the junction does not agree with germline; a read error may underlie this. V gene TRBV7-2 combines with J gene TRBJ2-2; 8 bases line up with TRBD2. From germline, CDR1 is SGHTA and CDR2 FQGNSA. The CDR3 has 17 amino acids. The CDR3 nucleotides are TGTGCCAACAGCTTAGCGACAGCGGGAGCGGACACCGGGGAGCTGTTTTTT. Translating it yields CANSLATAGADTGELFF.

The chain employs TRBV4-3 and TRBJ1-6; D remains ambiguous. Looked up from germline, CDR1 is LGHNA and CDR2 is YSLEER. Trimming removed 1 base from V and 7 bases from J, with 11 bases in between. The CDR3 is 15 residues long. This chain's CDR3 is CASSQVVGGNSPLHF. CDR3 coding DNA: TGCGCCAGCAGCCAAGTAGTTGGAGGCAATTCACCCCTCCACTTT.

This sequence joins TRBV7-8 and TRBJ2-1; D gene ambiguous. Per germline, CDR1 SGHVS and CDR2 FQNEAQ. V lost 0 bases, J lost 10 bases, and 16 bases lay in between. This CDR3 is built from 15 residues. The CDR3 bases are TGTGCCAGCAGCTTAGCTTTAGACTGGCACGAAGAGCAGTTCTTC. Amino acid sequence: CASSLALDWHEEQFF.

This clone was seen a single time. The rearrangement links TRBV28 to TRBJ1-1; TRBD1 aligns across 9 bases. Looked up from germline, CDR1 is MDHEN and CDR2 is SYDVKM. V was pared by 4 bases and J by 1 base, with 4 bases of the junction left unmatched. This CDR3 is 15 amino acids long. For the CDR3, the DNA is TGTGCCAGCAGTTCCGGGGGACAGGGGAACACTGAAGCTTTCTTT. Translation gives CASSSGGQGNTEAFF.

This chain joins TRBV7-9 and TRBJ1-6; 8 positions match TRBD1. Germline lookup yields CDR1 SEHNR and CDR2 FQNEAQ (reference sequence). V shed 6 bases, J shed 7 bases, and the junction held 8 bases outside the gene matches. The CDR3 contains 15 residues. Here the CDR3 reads CASSPTGGVNSPLHF. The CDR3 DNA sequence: TGTGCCAGCAGTCCCACAGGGGGAGTAAATTCACCCCTCCACTTT. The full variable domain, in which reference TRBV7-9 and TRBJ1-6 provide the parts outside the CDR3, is DTGVSQNPRHKITKRGQNVTFRCDPISEHNRLYWYRQTLGQGPEFLTYFQNEAQLEKSRLLSDRFSAERPKGSFSTLEIQRTEQGDSAMYLCASSPTGGVNSPLHFGNGTRLTVT.

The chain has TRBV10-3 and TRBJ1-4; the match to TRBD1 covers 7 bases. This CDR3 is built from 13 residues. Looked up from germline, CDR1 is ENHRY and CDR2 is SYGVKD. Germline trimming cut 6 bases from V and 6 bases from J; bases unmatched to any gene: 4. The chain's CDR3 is CAISQTGDEKLFF. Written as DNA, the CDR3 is TGTGCCATCAGCCAAACAGGGGATGAAAAACTGTTTTTT.

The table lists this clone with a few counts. The CDR3 sequence is CASSQVRRPINYGYTF. The DNA for the CDR3 is TGTGCCAGCAGCCAAGTACGGAGACCGATCAACTATGGCTACACCTTC. The chain couples TRBV14 to TRBJ1-2; D unclear. This CDR3 region has 16 residues. Germline V gives CDR1 SGHDN, CDR2 FVKESK. V lost 1 base and J lost 2, with 14 bases in between.

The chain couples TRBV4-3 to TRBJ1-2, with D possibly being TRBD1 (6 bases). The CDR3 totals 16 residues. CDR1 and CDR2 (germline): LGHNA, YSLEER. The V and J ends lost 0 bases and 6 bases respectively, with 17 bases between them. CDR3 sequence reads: CASSQDPGGAGHGYTF. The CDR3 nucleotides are TGCGCCAGCAGCCAAGATCCGGGGGGGGCTGGGCATGGCTACACCTTC.

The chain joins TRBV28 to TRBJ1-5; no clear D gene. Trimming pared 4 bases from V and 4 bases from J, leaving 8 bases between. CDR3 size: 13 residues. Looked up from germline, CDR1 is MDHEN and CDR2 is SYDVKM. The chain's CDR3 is CASSSGVNQPQHF. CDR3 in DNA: TGTGCCAGCAGTTCCGGGGTTAATCAGCCCCAGCATTTT.

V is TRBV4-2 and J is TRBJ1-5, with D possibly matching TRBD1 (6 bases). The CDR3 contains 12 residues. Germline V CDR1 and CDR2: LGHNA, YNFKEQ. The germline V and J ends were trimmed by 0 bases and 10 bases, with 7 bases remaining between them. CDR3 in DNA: TGTGCCAGCAGCCAAGATGGGGGCCCCCAGCATTTT. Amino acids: CASSQDGGPQHF.

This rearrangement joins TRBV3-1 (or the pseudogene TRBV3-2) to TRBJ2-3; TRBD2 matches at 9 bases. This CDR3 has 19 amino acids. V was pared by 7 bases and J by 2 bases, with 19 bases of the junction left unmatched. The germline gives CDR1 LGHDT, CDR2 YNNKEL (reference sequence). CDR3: CASTSEAAGGLISTDTQYF. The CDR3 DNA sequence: TGTGCCAGCACCTCAGAGGCGGCGGGAGGGCTTATTTCCACAGATACGCAGTATTTT.

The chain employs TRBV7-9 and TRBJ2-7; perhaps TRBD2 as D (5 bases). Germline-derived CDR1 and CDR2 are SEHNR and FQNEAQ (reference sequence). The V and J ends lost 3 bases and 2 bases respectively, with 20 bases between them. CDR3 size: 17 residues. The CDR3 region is CASSFTMDLRGTYEQYF. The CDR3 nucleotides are TGTGCCAGCAGCTTTACGATGGATTTACGGGGTACCTACGAGCAGTACTTC.